This is a list of T cell receptor beta chains from one sample in a study of cytomegalovirus exposure and HLA in healthy donors. Using immunoSEQ multiplex PCR, the repertoire was profiled, and TCRdb retains in-frame clones only, with some absent. The data show tens of thousands of clones, with around 59% seen just once and roughly 2% held by the top ten. Sequenced sample: PBMCs. The source is a human donor in good health. The CDR3 runs from the conserved cysteine through the conserved F or W. D genes are given only for firm matches. Clone size is shown for a subset of rows, as once, few, many or a class of expanded clone.

j_call	v_call	d_call	clone_size	cdr3_nt	cdr3_aa
TRBJ1-1	TRBV5-1	-	-	TGCGCCAGCAGCCCCTCGCAGGGTGGCACTGAAGCTTTCTTT	CASSPSQGGTEAFF
TRBJ2-7	TRBV19	TRBD1	-	TGTGCCAGTAGTAGAGGGGGCATAAGCCCCCTAAGGCAGTACTTC	CASSRGGISPLRQYF
TRBJ1-1	TRBV7-9	-	few	TGTGCCAGCAGCTTAGATATCCGACAAGACGCTTTCTTT	CASSLDIRQDAFF
TRBJ1-2	TRBV19	TRBD1	-	TGTGCCAGTAAAACAGGGGGAGGGGGTAACTATGGCTACACCTTC	CASKTGGGGNYGYTF
TRBJ1-2	TRBV9	-	-	TGTGCCAGCAGCCCCGGTAAGGGGCTCCACTATGGCTACACCTTC	CASSPGKGLHYGYTF
TRBJ1-2	TRBV5-1	TRBD1	-	TGCGCCAGCAGCTTGCTGGGACAGGGGGCGCAAGGCTACACCTTC	CASSLLGQGAQGYTF
TRBJ2-1	TRBV5-4	TRBD2	-	TGTGCCAGCAGCTTGGAATCGCGGGGGACCCGAGGCAATGAGCAGTTCTTC	CASSLESRGTRGNEQFF
TRBJ2-5	TRBV7-3	TRBD1	few	TGTGCCAGCAGCTCATCGACAGGGCGGAGGGAGACCCAGTACTTC	CASSSSTGRRETQYF
TRBJ1-2	TRBV11-2	TRBD1	-	TGTGCCAGCAGCTTAGACTACGACAGGGCCCTCCCCTATGGCTACACCTTC	CASSLDYDRALPYGYTF
TRBJ1-1	TRBV7-9	-	-	TGTGCCAGCAGCTTAGGAACAGGACGTAACACTGAAGCTTTCTTT	CASSLGTGRNTEAFF
TRBJ2-5	TRBV18	TRBD2	-	TGTGCCAGCTCCACCAAGCCTAGCGGGAGGGAGACCCAGTACTTC	CASSTKPSGRETQYF
TRBJ2-1	TRBV19	TRBD1	-	TGTGCCAGTAGCAAATTGACGGGACAGGGGGCCGGTAATGAGCAGTTCTTC	CASSKLTGQGAGNEQFF
TRBJ2-5	TRBV5-1	-	-	TGCGCCAGCAGCTCCTTGACTAATTCCAGGGAGACCCAGTACTTC	CASSSLTNSRETQYF
TRBJ2-3	TRBV5-1	TRBD2	-	TGCGCCAGCAGCACCGCTGCGGGAGCAGATACGCAGTATTTT	CASSTAAGADTQYF
TRBJ2-3	TRBV7-9	TRBD2	few	TGTGCCAGCAGCTTAGTCGGGTTGCGACTAGCCCTCACAGATACGCAGTATTTT	CASSLVGLRLALTDTQYF
TRBJ2-1	TRBV7-2	TRBD2	-	TGTGCCAGCAGCTTACGGGGAAGCGGGGGGGGGTACAATGAGCAGTTCTTC	CASSLRGSGGGYNEQFF
TRBJ1-6	TRBV6-1	-	once	TGTGCCAACAGTGCGGACACGTTTAATTCACCCCTCCACTTT	CANSADTFNSPLHF
TRBJ2-7	TRBV19	TRBD2	-	TGTGCCAGTAGTCGGAGAGGGAGGGGCGAGCAGTACTTC	CASSRRGRGEQYF
TRBJ1-1	TRBV6-6	TRBD1	-	TGTGCCAGCAGCTACGGGACAGATTCTGAAGCTTTCTTT	CASSYGTDSEAFF
TRBJ2-5	TRBV2	TRBD2	-	TGTGCCAGCAGGGAACGTAGCGGGGCCCAAGAGACCCAGTACTTC	CASRERSGAQETQYF
TRBJ1-1	TRBV7-6	-	few	TGTGCCAGCAGCTCTACAGGGTGGAACACTGAAGCTTTCTTT	CASSSTGWNTEAFF
TRBJ2-3	TRBV2	TRBD1	-	TGTGCCAGCAGCGTCGACAGGGGAACAGATACGCAGTATTTT	CASSVDRGTDTQYF